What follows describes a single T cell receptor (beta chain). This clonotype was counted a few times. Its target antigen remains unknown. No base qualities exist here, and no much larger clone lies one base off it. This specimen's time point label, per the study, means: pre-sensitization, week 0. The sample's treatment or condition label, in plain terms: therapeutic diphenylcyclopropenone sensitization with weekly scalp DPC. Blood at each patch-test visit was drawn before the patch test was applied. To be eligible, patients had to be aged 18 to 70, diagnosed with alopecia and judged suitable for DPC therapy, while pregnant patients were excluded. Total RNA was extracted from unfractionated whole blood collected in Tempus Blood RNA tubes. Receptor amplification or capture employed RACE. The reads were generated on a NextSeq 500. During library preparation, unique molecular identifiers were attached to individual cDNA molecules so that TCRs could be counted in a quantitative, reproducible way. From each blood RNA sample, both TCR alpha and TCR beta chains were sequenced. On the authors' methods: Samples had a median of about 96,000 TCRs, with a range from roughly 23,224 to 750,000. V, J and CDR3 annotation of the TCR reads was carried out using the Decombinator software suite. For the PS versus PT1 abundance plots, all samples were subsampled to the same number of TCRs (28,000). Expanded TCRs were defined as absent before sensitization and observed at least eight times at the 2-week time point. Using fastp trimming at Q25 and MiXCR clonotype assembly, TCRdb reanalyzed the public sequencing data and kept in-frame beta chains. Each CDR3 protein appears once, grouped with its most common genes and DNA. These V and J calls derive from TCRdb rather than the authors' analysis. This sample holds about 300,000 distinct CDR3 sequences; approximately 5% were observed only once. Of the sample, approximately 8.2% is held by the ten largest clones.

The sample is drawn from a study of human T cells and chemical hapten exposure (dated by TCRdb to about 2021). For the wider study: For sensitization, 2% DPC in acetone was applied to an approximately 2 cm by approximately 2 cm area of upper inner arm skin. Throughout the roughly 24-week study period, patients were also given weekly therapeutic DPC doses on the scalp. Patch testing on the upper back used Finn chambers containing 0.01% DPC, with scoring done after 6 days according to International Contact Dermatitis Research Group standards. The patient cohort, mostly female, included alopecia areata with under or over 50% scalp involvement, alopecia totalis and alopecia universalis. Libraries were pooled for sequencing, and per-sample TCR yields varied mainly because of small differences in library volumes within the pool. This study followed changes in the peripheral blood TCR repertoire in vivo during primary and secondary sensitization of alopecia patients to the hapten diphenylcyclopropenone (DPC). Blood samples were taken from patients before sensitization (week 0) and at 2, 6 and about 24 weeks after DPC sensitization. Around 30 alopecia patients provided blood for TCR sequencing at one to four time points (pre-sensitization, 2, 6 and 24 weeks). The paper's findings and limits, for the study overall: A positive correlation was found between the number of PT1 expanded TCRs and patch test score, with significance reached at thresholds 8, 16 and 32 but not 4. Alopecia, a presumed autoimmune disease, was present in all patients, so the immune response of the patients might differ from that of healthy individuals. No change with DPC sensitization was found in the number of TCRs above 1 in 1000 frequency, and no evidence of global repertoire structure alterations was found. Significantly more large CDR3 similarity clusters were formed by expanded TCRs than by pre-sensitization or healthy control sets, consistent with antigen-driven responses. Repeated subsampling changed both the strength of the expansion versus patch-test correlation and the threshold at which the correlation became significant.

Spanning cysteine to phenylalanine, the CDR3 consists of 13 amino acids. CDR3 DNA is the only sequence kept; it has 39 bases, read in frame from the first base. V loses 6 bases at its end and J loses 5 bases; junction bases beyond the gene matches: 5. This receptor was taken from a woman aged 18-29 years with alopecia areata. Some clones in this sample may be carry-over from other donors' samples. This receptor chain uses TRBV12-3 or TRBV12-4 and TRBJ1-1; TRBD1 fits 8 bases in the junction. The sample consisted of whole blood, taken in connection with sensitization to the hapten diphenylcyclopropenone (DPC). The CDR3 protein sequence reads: CASRGQGRTEAFF. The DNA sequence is TGTGCCAGCAGAGGACAGGGAAGGACTGAAGCTTTCTTT.